This entry lists 13 T cell receptor beta chains sequenced from one sample in a study of blood T cell repertoires in COVID-19. The repertoire was sequenced with immunoSEQ multiplex PCR; TCRdb's copy has only in-frame clones and lacks some. Here the sample spans 250,000 to 300,000 clones, approximately 92% being singletons. Material: PBMCs or T cells enriched from blood (not recorded which). The receptors shown here come from a woman aged 25 to 45 who had recovered from COVID-19.

The rearrangement joins TRBV4-1 to TRBJ2-3, with TRBD1 matching over 7 bases. J gave up 0 bases and V 4 bases, and 13 bases lay outside the gene matches. Germline V gene sequence: CDR1 MGHRA, CDR2 YSYEKL. There are 18 residues in the CDR3. CDR3 sequence (DNA): TGCGCCAGCAGCCCCCTGACAGGGCACCTGCCTAGCACAGATACGCAGTATTTT. Amino acids: CASSPLTGHLPSTDTQYF.

This chain joins TRBV13 and TRBJ1-2; maybe TRBD1 (5 bases). CDR3 length: 16 residues. Germline V lookup: CDR1 PRHDT, CDR2 FYEKMQ (reference sequence). V gave up 0 bases and J gave up 3 bases, with 14 bases separating them. The CDR3 nucleotides are TGTGCCAGCAGCTTAGGTACGGGGGTGTCCTACTATGGCTACACCTTC. Protein product: CASSLGTGVSYYGYTF.

This clone occurred a few times. The V call is TRBV5-6, the J call TRBJ2-7; a possible D gene is TRBD1 (7 bases). Deletions cut 1 base from V and 5 bases from J, with 22 bases between. In germline, CDR1 is SGHDT, CDR2 YYEEEE. This CDR3 has 17 amino acids. The CDR3 is CASSLNTGARGIHEQYF. CDR3 DNA: TGTGCCAGCAGCTTGAACACAGGGGCTCGGGGGATCCACGAGCAGTACTTC.

This chain connects TRBV9 to TRBJ1-1; D is ambiguous. Between the trimmed V and J ends, which lost 0 bases and 3 bases, there was a span of 9 bases. The CDR3 totals 14 residues. Germline V gene lookup returns CDR1 SGDLS and CDR2 YYNGEE. The DNA for the CDR3 is TGTGCCAGCAGCGTAGTATTTAGCGACACTGAAGCTTTCTTT. This gives the protein CASSVVFSDTEAFF.

The genes are TRBV28 and TRBJ2-5; 12 bases line up with TRBD2. The V gene end was trimmed by 3 bases and the J gene end by 2 bases; junction bases not matched to a gene: 28. The CDR3 has 24 residues. Germline assignment: CDR1 MDHEN and CDR2 SYDVKM. The CDR3 loop is CASSFSWVGYLGTSGSGTQETQYF. CDR3 sequence (DNA): TGTGCCAGCAGTTTCAGCTGGGTGGGGTACCTAGGGACTAGCGGGTCAGGTACTCAAGAGACCCAGTACTTC.

The chain carries TRBV5-6 and TRBJ1-2; weak D call: TRBD1 (5 bases). Germline CDR1 SGHDT, CDR2 YYEEEE. Deletions cut 0 bases from V and 5 bases from J, with 11 bases between. The CDR3 consists of 14 residues. The CDR3 region has the DNA TGTGCCAGCAGCTTGGTTGCAGGGCCGTATGGCTACACCTTC. This codes for CASSLVAGPYGYTF.

The chain joins TRBV28 to TRBJ2-5, with a tentative D call TRBD1 (6 bases). This CDR3 comprises 15 residues. Germline loops: CDR1 MDHEN, CDR2 SYDVKM. V was clipped by 3 bases and J by 5 bases, with 16 bases between them. For the CDR3, the DNA is TGTGCCAGCAGTTTGGGGGCCCCGGATGGGGAGACCCAGTACTTC. It codes for CASSLGAPDGETQYF. Supplemented by reference TRBV28 and TRBJ2-5, the full variable domain reads DVKVTQSSRYLVKRTGEKVFLECVQDMDHENMFWYRQDPGLGLRLIYFSYDVKMKEKGDIPEGYSVSREKKERFSLILESASTNQTSMYLCASSLGAPDGETQYFGPGTRLLVL.

This sequence joins TRBV5-8 and TRBJ2-7, with TRBD2 matching over 11 bases. J gave up 0 bases and V 6 bases, and 8 bases lay outside the gene matches. The CDR3 runs 16 residues. The germline V gene has CDR1 SGHTS and CDR2 YDEGEE. The CDR3 here is CASTYRGLADSYEQYF. The CDR3 DNA follows: TGTGCCAGCACCTACCGGGGACTAGCGGACTCCTACGAGCAGTACTTC. Combining the CDR3 with reference TRBV5-8 and TRBJ2-7 gives the whole variable domain EAGVTQSPTHLIKTRGQQATLRCSPISGHTSVYWYQQALGLGLQFLLWYDEGEERNRGNFPPRFSGRQFPNYSSELNVNALELEDSALYLCASTYRGLADSYEQYFGPGTRLTVT.

The chain employs TRBV7-2 and TRBJ1-1; no clear D gene. Germline CDR1 is SGHTA and CDR2 is FQGNSA. The CDR3 has 14 residues. V shed 3 bases and J shed 0 bases, with 8 bases lying between them. The CDR3 coding sequence is TGTGCCAGCAGCTTGTACAGTATGAACACTGAAGCTTTCTTT. Translation: CASSLYSMNTEAFF.

The CDR3 DNA reads as TGTGCCAGCAGTTACATGGTGGGACAGGGAGGCGAAAAACTGTTTTTT. Its translation: CASSYMVGQGGEKLFF. The rearrangement links TRBV6-5 to TRBJ1-4; 9 bases line up with TRBD1. The length of the CDR3 is 16 residues. V was clipped by 2 bases and J by 8 bases; unmatched bases: 9. CDR1 is MNHEY and CDR2 is SVGAGI in the germline V gene.

This clone came up a few times. V is TRBV5-6 and J is TRBJ1-1, with 7 bases identical to TRBD1. After removal of 5 bases from V and 0 bases from J, the junction contained 4 bases not matched to a gene. The CDR3 totals 14 residues. The V gene's germline CDR1 is SGHDT and CDR2 YYEEEE. CDR3 loop: CASSRDRMNTEAFF. As DNA, the CDR3 is TGTGCCAGCAGTCGGGACAGAATGAACACTGAAGCTTTCTTT.

This clone was seen only once. The junction departs from germline at one end; a sequencing error may be responsible. This chain uses TRBV7-7 with TRBJ2-2; 7 nucleotides agree with TRBD2. The CDR3 loop spans 16 amino acids. Germline-derived CDR1 and CDR2 are SSHAT and FNYEAQ (reference sequence). The CDR3 loop reads CASSLEAGKLTGELFF. CDR3 nucleotide sequence: TGTGCTAGCAGCTTAGAAGCGGGAAAGCTCACCGGGGAGCTGTTTTTT.

J is TRBJ2-1 and V is TRBV7-2; D is undetermined. This CDR3 comprises 14 residues. Deletions cut 2 bases from V and 0 bases from J, with 5 bases between. The germline gives CDR1 SGHTA, CDR2 FQGNSA. The CDR3 coding sequence is TGTGCCAGCAGCTTAAGGAGCTCCTACAATGAGCAGTTCTTC. Amino acid sequence: CASSLRSSYNEQFF.